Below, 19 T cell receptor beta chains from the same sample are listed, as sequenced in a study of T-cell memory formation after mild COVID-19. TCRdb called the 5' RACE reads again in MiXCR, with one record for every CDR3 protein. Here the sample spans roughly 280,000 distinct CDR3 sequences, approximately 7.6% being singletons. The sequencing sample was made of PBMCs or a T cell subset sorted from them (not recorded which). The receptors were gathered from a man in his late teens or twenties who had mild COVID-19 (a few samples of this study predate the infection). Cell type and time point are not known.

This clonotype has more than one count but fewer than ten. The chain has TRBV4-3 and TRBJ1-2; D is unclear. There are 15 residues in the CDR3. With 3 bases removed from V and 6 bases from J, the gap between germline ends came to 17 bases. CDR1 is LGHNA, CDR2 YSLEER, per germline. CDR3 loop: CASSQTDDPLDGYTF. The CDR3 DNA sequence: TGCGCCAGCAGCCAGACGGACGACCCTTTGGATGGCTACACCTTC.

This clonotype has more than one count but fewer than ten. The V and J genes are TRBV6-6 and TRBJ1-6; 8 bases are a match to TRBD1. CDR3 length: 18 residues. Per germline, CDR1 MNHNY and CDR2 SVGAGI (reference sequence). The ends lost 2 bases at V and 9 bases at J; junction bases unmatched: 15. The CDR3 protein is CASSYPAGQGAGGSPLHF. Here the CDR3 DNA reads TGTGCCAGCAGTTACCCCGCGGGGCAGGGGGCGGGTGGTTCACCCCTCCACTTT.

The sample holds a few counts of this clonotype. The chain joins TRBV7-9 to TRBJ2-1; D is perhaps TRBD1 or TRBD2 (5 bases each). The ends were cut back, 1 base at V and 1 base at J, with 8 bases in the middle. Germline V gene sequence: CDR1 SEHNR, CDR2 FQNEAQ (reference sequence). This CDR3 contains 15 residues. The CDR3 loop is CASSLVGVSYNEQFF. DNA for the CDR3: TGTGCCAGCAGCTTAGTGGGGGTTTCCTACAATGAGCAGTTCTTC.

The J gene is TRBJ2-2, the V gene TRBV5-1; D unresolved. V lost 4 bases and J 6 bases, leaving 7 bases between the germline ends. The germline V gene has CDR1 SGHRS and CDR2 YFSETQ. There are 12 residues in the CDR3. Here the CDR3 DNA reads TGCGCCAGCAGCCGACCGGCCGGGGAGCTGTTTTTT. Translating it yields CASSRPAGELFF.

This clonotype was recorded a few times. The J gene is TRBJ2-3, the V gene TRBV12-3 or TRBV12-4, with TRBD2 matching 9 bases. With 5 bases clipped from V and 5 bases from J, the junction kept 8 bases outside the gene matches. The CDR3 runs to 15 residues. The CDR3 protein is CASSDGGGARDTQYF. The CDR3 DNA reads TGTGCCAGCAGTGATGGCGGGGGGGCAAGAGATACGCAGTATTTT.

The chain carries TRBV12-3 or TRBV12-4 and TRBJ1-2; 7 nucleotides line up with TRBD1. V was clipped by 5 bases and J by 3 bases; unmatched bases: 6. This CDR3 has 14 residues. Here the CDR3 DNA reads TGTGCCAGCAGTCCGGGACAGACACACTATGGCTACACCTTC. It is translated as CASSPGQTHYGYTF.

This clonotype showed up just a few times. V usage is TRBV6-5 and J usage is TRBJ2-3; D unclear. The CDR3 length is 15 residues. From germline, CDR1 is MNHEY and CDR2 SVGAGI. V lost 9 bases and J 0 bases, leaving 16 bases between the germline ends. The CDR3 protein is CASRRDFSSTDTQYF. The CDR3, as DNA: TGTGCCAGTCGCCGAGATTTTTCTAGCACAGATACGCAGTATTTT.

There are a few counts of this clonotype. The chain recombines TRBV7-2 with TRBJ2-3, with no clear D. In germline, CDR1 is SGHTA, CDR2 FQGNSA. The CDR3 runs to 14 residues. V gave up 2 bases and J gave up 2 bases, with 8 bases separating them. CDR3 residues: CASSLFQFTDTQYF. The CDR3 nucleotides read TGTGCCAGCAGCTTATTCCAGTTCACAGATACGCAGTATTTT.

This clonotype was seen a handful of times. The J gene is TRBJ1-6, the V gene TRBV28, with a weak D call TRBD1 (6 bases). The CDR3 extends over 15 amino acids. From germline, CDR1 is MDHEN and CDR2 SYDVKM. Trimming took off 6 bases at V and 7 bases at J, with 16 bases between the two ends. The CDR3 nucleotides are TGTGCCAGCAGGATGCGACCAGGGGAGAATTCACCCCTCCACTTT. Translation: CASRMRPGENSPLHF.

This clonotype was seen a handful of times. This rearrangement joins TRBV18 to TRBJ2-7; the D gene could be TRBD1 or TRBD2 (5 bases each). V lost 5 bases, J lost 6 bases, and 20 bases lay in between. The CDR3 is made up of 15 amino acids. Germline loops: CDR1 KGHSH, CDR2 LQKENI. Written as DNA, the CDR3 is TGTGCCAGCTCAGCACGACGGCCAGTTGGGGGCGAGCAGTACTTC. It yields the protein CASSARRPVGGEQYF. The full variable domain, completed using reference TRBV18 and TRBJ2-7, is NAGVMQNPRHLVRRRGQEARLRCSPMKGHSHVYWYRQLPEEGLKFMVYLQKENIIDESGMPKERFSAEFPKEGPSILRIQQVVRGDSAAYFCASSARRPVGGEQYFGPGTRLTVT.

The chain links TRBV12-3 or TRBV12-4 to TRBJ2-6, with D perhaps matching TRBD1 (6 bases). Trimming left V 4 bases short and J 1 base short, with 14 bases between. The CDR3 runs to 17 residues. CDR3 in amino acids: CASSSTGSRSGANVLTF. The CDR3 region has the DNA TGTGCCAGCAGTTCGACAGGCTCAAGGTCTGGGGCCAACGTCCTGACTTTC.

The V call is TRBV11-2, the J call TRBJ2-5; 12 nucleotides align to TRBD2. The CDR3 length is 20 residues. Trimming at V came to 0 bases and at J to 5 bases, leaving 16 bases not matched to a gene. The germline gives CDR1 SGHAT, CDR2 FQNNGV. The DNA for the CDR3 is TGTGCCAGCAGCTTAGACCAGCTCACCCTTTGGCTAGCGGGGGGGGAGACCCAGTACTTC. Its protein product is CASSLDQLTLWLAGGETQYF.

CDR3 nucleotides: TGTGCCAGCAGCAAAGTCTGGCCTTACACAGATACGCAGTATTTT. Its translation: CASSKVWPYTDTQYF. The chain employs TRBV21-1 and TRBJ2-3. TRBV21-1 is termed a pseudogene. The CDR3 sequence is 15 residues long.

The CDR3 is CASSWGNREQFF. The CDR3 bases are TGTGCCAGCAGCTGGGGTAACCGGGAGCAGTTCTTC. V usage is TRBV7-9 and J usage is TRBJ2-1; D is ambiguous. CDR1 and CDR2 from the germline V gene are SEHNR and FQNEAQ (reference sequence). V gave up 4 bases and J gave up 10 bases, with 11 bases separating them. CDR3 length: 12 residues.

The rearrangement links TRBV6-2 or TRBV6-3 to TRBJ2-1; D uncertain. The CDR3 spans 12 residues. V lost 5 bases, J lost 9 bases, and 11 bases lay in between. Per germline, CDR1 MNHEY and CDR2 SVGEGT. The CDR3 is CASSPFVSEQFF. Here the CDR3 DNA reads TGTGCCAGCAGTCCTTTTGTTAGTGAGCAGTTCTTC.

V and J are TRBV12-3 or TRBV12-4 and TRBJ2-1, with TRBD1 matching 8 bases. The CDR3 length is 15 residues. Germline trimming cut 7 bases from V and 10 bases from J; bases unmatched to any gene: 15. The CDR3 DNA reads TGTGCCAGCACCCTTTTCGGGACAGGTACTAGGGAGCAGTTCTTC. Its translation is CASTLFGTGTREQFF.

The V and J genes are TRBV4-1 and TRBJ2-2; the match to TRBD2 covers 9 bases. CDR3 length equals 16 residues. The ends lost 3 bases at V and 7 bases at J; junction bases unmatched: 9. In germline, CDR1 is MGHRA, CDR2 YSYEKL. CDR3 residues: CASSQLRGGDIGELFF. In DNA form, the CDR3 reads TGCGCCAGCAGCCAGTTGCGGGGGGGTGATATCGGGGAGCTGTTTTTT.

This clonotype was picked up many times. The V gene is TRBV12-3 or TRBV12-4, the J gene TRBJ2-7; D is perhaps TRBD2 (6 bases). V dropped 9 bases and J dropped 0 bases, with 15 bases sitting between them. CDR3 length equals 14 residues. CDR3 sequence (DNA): TGTGCCAGTTGGAGGGCGGGGAGCTCCTACGAGCAGTACTTC. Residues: CASWRAGSSYEQYF.

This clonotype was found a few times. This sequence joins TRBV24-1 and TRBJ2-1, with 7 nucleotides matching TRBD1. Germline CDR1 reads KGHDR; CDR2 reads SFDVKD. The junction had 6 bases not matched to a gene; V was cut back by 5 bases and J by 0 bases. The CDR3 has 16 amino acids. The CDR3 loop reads CATSAYRGSSYNEQFF. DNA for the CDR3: TGTGCCACCAGTGCTTACAGGGGAAGCTCCTACAATGAGCAGTTCTTC.